One TCR beta chain is described in this entry. The antigen is undetermined. The CDR3 has 13 residues. The V gene end was trimmed by 4 bases and the J gene end by 4 bases; junction bases not matched to a gene: 4. Germline values: CDR1 SGDLS, CDR2 YYNGEE. Produced via immunoSEQ multiplex PCR; TCRdb's table is partial and in-frame only. The table records over 75,000 clones, approximately 94% of them present only once. This entry belongs to a study of OX40 agonist ivuxolimab in advanced cancers. Overall study findings and caveats: It was not determined which antigens were specifically recognized by the peripheral T cells that had undergone clonal expansion.

The TCR sequence derives from an adult with an advanced solid tumor such as melanoma, head and neck, liver or kidney cancer. The V call is TRBV9, the J call TRBJ2-7, with 8 bases identical to TRBD1. The input for sequencing was CD4+ or CD8+ T cells sorted from blood, taken in a trial of the OX40 agonist ivuxolimab. The DNA of the CDR3 is TGTGCCAGCAGCCCAACAGGGGGTTACGAGCAGTACTTC. Protein: CASSPTGGYEQYF. The entire variable domain, with the rest obtained from reference TRBV9 and TRBJ2-7, is as follows: DSGVTQTPKHLITATGQRVTLRCSPRSGDLSVYWYQQSLDQGLQFLIQYYNGEERAKGNILERFSAQQFPDLHSELNLSSLELGDSALYFCASSPTGGYEQYFGPGTRLTVT.